The table lists the clone carrying this TCR beta chain with many counts. The sample is drawn from a study of T cells in Graves' hyperthyroidism and ophthalmopathy. Exclusion criteria comprised uncontrolled infection, other autoimmune disease, pregnancy or lactation. This CDR3 spans 14 amino acids. The V gene's germline CDR1 is GTSNPN and CDR2 SVGIG (reference sequence). Trimming stripped 2 bases from V and 0 bases from J, with 8 bases between. TCR beta CDR3 sequences were amplified from RNA transcripts. HTBI primers drove first-round RT-PCR of the TCR CDR3. Via MiXCR, TCRdb re-called the multiplex PCR reads, giving one row per CDR3 protein. The sample shows under 800,000 distinct CDR3 sequences, around 15% of them seen only once.

Sequencing was done on a sample of blood. The sequence was collected from a woman under 30 with Graves' hyperthyroidism. This chain uses TRBV30 with TRBJ1-5; no definite D call. The CDR3 DNA reads as TGTGCCTGGAGTTTGGAGAATAGCAATCAGCCCCAGCATTTT. Residues: CAWSLENSNQPQHF. Drawing the rest from reference TRBV30 and TRBJ1-5, the complete variable domain is SQTIHQWPATLVQPVGSPLSLECTVEGTSNPNLYWYRQAAGRGLQLLFYSVGIGQISSEVPQNLSASRPQDRQFILSSKKLLLSDSGFYLCAWSLENSNQPQHFGDGTRLSIL.